These 22 T cell receptor beta chains came from one sample sequenced in a study of control samples from healthy donors and cancer patients. The method was immunoSEQ multiplex PCR; TCRdb's version includes in-frame clones alone and lacks a portion of them. Of 150,000 to 180,000 clones in the sample, 94% were seen once. Sequencing was carried out using blood. These receptors came from a man in his forties in good health.

This chain links TRBV5-1 with TRBJ1-6; D might be TRBD1 (5 bases). The CDR3 runs to 15 residues. Germline V gene data show CDR1 as SGHRS and CDR2 as YFSETQ. With 1 base removed from V and 6 bases from J, the gap between germline ends came to 11 bases. The CDR3, as DNA: TGCGCCAGCAGCTTGTCGGGACGGAGTAATTCACCCCTCCACTTT. Translation: CASSLSGRSNSPLHF. Variable domain in full (rest from reference TRBV5-1 and TRBJ1-6): KAGVTQTPRYLIKTRGQQVTLSCSPISGHRSVSWYQQTPGQGLQFLFEYFSETQRNKGNFPGRFSGRQFSNSRSEMNVSTLELGDSALYLCASSLSGRSNSPLHFGNGTRLTVT.

This chain links TRBV5-1 with TRBJ2-3; D tentatively reads TRBD1 or TRBD2 (5 bases each). The CDR3 spans 15 residues. V lost 1 base and J 4 bases, leaving 13 bases between the germline ends. Germline V gene sequence: CDR1 SGHRS, CDR2 YFSETQ. The CDR3 is CASSLKEGMSDTQYF. The DNA for the CDR3 is TGCGCCAGCAGCTTGAAAGAGGGGATGTCAGATACGCAGTATTTT.

The chain has TRBV11-2 and TRBJ2-5, with D unresolved. CDR1 and CDR2 from the germline V gene are SGHAT and FQNNGV. The CDR3 spans 15 residues. V was shortened by 6 bases and J by 4 bases, with 18 bases between the two germline ends. CDR3 amino acids: CASRFTARAGETQYF. Here the CDR3 DNA reads TGTGCCAGCAGGTTTACGGCTCGCGCCGGAGAGACCCAGTACTTC.

As to this clone: At one boundary the junction diverges from the germline segment, which might be a read error. The chain carries TRBV19 and TRBJ2-7; possible D gene TRBD1, 6 bases. Germline assignment: CDR1 LNHDA and CDR2 SQIVND (reference sequence). The length of the CDR3 is 12 residues. CDR3 region: CASSMGAYQVDF. CDR3 bases: TGTGCCAGTAGTATGGGGGCTTATCAGGTGGACTTC.

Comment on this clone: This same CDR3 is encoded by further DNA sequences in the sample. The CDR3 sequence: CASSIGAGNQPQHF. For the CDR3, the DNA is TGTGCCAGTAGTATAGGGGCGGGCAATCAGCCCCAGCATTTT. The rearrangement uses TRBV19 and TRBJ1-5; unclear D gene. Germline V gene sequence: CDR1 LNHDA, CDR2 SQIVND (reference sequence). Trimming stripped 1 base from V and 2 bases from J, with 6 bases between. The CDR3 runs to 14 residues.

The rearrangement uses TRBV27 and TRBJ1-6; TRBD1 might be the D (5 bases). This CDR3 comprises 15 residues. Between the trimmed V and J ends, which lost 3 bases and 10 bases, there was a span of 16 bases. Germline-derived CDR1 and CDR2 are MNHEY and SMNVEV (reference sequence). CDR3 loop: CASSFSGTPHSPLHF. The DNA of the CDR3 is TGTGCCAGCAGTTTTTCCGGGACTCCCCACTCACCCCTCCACTTT.

The V and J genes are TRBV7-2 and TRBJ1-6; no firm D call. The CDR3 is 15 residues long. Per the germline V gene, CDR1 is SGHTA and CDR2 is FQGNSA. Trimming cost V 1 base and J 10 bases, with 14 bases left between them. CDR3 in amino acids: CASSLGPRSYSPLHF. The CDR3 DNA follows: TGTGCCAGCAGCTTAGGCCCCCGGTCGTACTCACCCCTCCACTTT.

The rearrangement links TRBV7-2 to TRBJ1-2, with unresolved D. CDR3 length: 15 amino acids. Trimming removed 6 bases at V and 0 bases at J, with 14 bases between. The V gene's germline CDR1 is SGHTA and CDR2 FQGNSA. The CDR3 reads CASRTATTANYGYTF. The CDR3 DNA sequence: TGTGCCAGCAGGACGGCCACTACCGCTAACTATGGCTACACCTTC. The full variable domain, in which reference TRBV7-2 and TRBJ1-2 provide the parts outside the CDR3, is GAGVSQSPSNKVTEKGKDVELRCDPISGHTALYWYRQSLGQGLEFLIYFQGNSAPDKSGLPSDRFSAERTGGSVSTLTIQRTQQEDSAVYLCASRTATTANYGYTFGSGTRLTVV.

The V and J genes are TRBV6-2 or TRBV6-3 and TRBJ1-1, with 8 bases fitting TRBD1. The CDR3 runs to 13 residues. Germline loops: CDR1 MNHEY, CDR2 SVGEGT. The ends lost 6 bases at V and 5 bases at J; junction bases unmatched: 5. The CDR3 bases are TGTGCCAGCAGCAGGGGGCTGGGGACTGAAGCTTTCTTT. It specifies CASSRGLGTEAFF.

The J gene is TRBJ2-3, the V gene TRBV28; no reliable D call. V lost 3 bases and J lost 6, with 10 bases in between. CDR3 length equals 13 residues. Germline V gives CDR1 MDHEN, CDR2 SYDVKM. In DNA, the CDR3 is TGTGCCAGCAGTTTTGTCCAGGCCGATACGCAGTATTTT. Amino acid sequence: CASSFVQADTQYF.

This rearrangement joins TRBV28 to TRBJ1-5, with D unclear. Trimming removed 5 bases from V and 4 bases from J, with 12 bases in between. Germline loops: CDR1 MDHEN, CDR2 SYDVKM. The CDR3 has 14 residues. DNA for the CDR3: TGTGCCAGCAGTGCCCCTCTGGATAATCAGCCCCAGCATTTT. The encoded protein is CASSAPLDNQPQHF.

The V and J genes are TRBV5-1 and TRBJ2-1, with D possibly matching TRBD2 (5 bases). Trimming took off 2 bases at V and 8 bases at J, with 14 bases between the two ends. The CDR3 consists of 14 residues. Germline-derived CDR1 and CDR2 are SGHRS and YFSETQ. The CDR3 sequence is CASSFGVRVHEQFF. The CDR3 region has the DNA TGCGCCAGCAGCTTCGGGGTAAGGGTACATGAGCAGTTCTTC. The whole variable domain, filled in from reference TRBV5-1 and TRBJ2-1, reads KAGVTQTPRYLIKTRGQQVTLSCSPISGHRSVSWYQQTPGQGLQFLFEYFSETQRNKGNFPGRFSGRQFSNSRSEMNVSTLELGDSALYLCASSFGVRVHEQFFGPGTRLTVL.

The chain is built from TRBV7-3 and TRBJ1-1, with a tentative D call TRBD1 (6 bases). The germline CDR1 and CDR2 sequences are SGHTA and FQGTGA. The CDR3 is made up of 13 amino acids. Trimming removed 1 base at V and 8 bases at J, with 11 bases between. The chain's CDR3 is CASSLNSGQEAFF. CDR3 bases: TGTGCCAGCAGCTTAAATAGTGGACAGGAAGCTTTCTTT.

The rearrangement uses TRBV27 and TRBJ2-1; 7 bases match TRBD1. CDR3 length: 14 residues. CDR1 MNHEY and CDR2 SMNVEV come from the germline V gene (reference sequence). The junction had 5 bases not matched to a gene; V was cut back by 2 bases and J by 7 bases. In DNA form, the CDR3 reads TGTGCCAGCAGTTTAAGGGGGCCCACGAATGAGCAGTTCTTC. Its translation is CASSLRGPTNEQFF.

The chain is built from TRBV24-1 and TRBJ1-5; 8 bases align to TRBD1. The germline gives CDR1 KGHDR, CDR2 SFDVKD. The V segment lost 6 bases and the J segment 4 bases; nucleotides outside the gene matches: 10. The CDR3 runs to 16 residues. The CDR3 DNA is TGTGCCACCAGTCCGAGAGACAGGGGTTTTAATCAGCCCCAGCATTTT. It codes for CATSPRDRGFNQPQHF.

The chain carries TRBV6-6 and TRBJ1-6; TRBD1 might be the D (5 bases). Per the germline V gene, CDR1 is MNHNY and CDR2 is SVGAGI (reference sequence). CDR3 length: 14 residues. Trimming shortened V by 0 bases and J by 7 bases, and 7 bases separated the two germline ends. CDR3 DNA sequence: TGTGCCAGCAGTTACTCGGGGGAAAATTCACCCCTCCACTTT. Translating it yields CASSYSGENSPLHF.

V usage is TRBV5-6 and J usage is TRBJ1-1; the D gene is possibly TRBD1 (6 bases). The germline CDR1 and CDR2 sequences are SGHDT and YYEEEE. V lost 4 bases and J lost 4, with 14 bases in between. The CDR3 is made up of 14 amino acids. CDR3 sequence reads: CASSLGRRGTEAFF. The CDR3 region has the DNA TGTGCCAGCAGCCTGGGGCGCAGGGGCACTGAAGCTTTCTTT.

The gene calls are TRBV4-1 and TRBJ1-1; D might be TRBD1 (5 bases). The germline V gene has CDR1 MGHRA and CDR2 YSYEKL. The CDR3 is 14 residues long. Trimming stripped 5 bases from V and 9 bases from J, with 19 bases between. For the CDR3, the DNA is TGCGCCAGCAGCAAAAGCAGGGTTGGTGATAAAGCTTTCTTT. The encoded protein is CASSKSRVGDKAFF.

J is TRBJ1-3 and V is TRBV7-2; D is possibly TRBD1 (6 bases). The CDR3 covers 17 residues. Trimming pared 3 bases from V and 0 bases from J, leaving 15 bases between. From germline, CDR1 is SGHTA and CDR2 FQGNSA. The CDR3 reads CASSFLAQGSSGNTIYF. DNA of the CDR3: TGTGCCAGCAGCTTTCTAGCACAGGGTAGCTCTGGAAACACCATATATTTT. The variable domain in full, with the rest retrieved from reference TRBV7-2 and TRBJ1-3, is GAGVSQSPSNKVTEKGKDVELRCDPISGHTALYWYRQSLGQGLEFLIYFQGNSAPDKSGLPSDRFSAERTGGSVSTLTIQRTQQEDSAVYLCASSFLAQGSSGNTIYFGEGSWLTVV.

This chain joins TRBV3-1 (or the pseudogene TRBV3-2) and TRBJ1-4; 8 nucleotides match TRBD1. The ends lost 0 bases at V and 4 bases at J; junction bases unmatched: 7. Germline-derived CDR1 and CDR2 are LGHDT and YNNKEL (reference sequence). The CDR3 consists of 17 residues. CDR3 sequence (DNA): TGTGCCAGCAGCCAAGAGGTCAGGGGGCAAATTAATGAAAAACTGTTTTTT. Translating it yields CASSQEVRGQINEKLFF.

The CDR3 loop is CASSGRGGSEKLFF. The CDR3 coding sequence is TGTGCCAGCAGTGGCAGGGGTGGCAGCGAAAAACTGTTTTTT. This chain links TRBV2 with TRBJ1-4; TRBD1 might be the D (6 bases). Trimming pared 4 bases from V and 8 bases from J, leaving 14 bases between. Germline V gene sequence: CDR1 SNHLY, CDR2 FYNNEI. CDR3 length equals 14 residues.

The count of this clone is one. The chain joins TRBV28 to TRBJ2-1, with D unclear. V lost 5 bases and J lost 11, with 19 bases in between. This CDR3 is built from 14 residues. Germline V gene lookup returns CDR1 MDHEN and CDR2 SYDVKM. In nucleotides, the CDR3 is TGTGCCAGCAGTACTCCAGGATTGGTTTTTAAGCAGTTCTTC. Translation gives CASSTPGLVFKQFF. Together with reference TRBV28 and TRBJ2-1, the CDR3 gives the full variable domain: DVKVTQSSRYLVKRTGEKVFLECVQDMDHENMFWYRQDPGLGLRLIYFSYDVKMKEKGDIPEGYSVSREKKERFSLILESASTNQTSMYLCASSTPGLVFKQFFGPGTRLTVL.